A selection of T cell receptor beta chains follows, all from one sample in a study of cytotoxic CD8 clonotypes in ibrutinib-treated CLL. Assay used: immunoSEQ multiplex PCR; TCRdb lists only in-frame clones, some missing. Of 70,000 to 85,000 clones listed, 70% to 90% were seen once; the top ten hold roughly 7.7%. The source was PBMCs, collected at disease progression, from a patient treated with ibrutinib. Receptors were obtained from a human donor with chronic lymphocytic leukemia. CDR3s include the opening cysteine and the closing phenylalanine or tryptophan.

j_gene,v_gene,CDR3aa
TRBJ2-6,TRBV27,CATKKDRTSGANVLTF
TRBJ2-3,TRBV6-5,CASSALGVLTDTQYF
TRBJ2-4,TRBV5-5,CASRESDRGPRAKNIQYF
TRBJ2-7,TRBV28,CASSLASGGDEQYF
TRBJ2-3,TRBV6-1,CASSQDRGRTDTQYF
TRBJ1-1,TRBV15,CATSLAAYYTEAFF
TRBJ1-2,TRBV6-5,CASSNYGDGYTF
TRBJ2-2,TRBV7-8,CASSLSPHANTGELFF
TRBJ1-6,TRBV18,CASADADSSPLHF
TRBJ2-2,TRBV6-5,CASSYSGGVTGELFF
TRBJ1-2,TRBV5-4,CASSQDWTGPGYTF